A selection of T cell receptor beta chains follows, all from one sample in a study of tumor and adjacent non-tumor tissue in lung cancer. TCRdb used MiXCR to reprocess the multiplex PCR reads, holding one entry per CDR3 protein. The sample records 100,000 to 120,000 distinct CDR3 sequences, 84% being singletons. Sample: lung tumor tissue. These receptors were collected from a man in his 70s with non-small cell lung cancer. CDR3s include the opening cysteine and the closing phenylalanine or tryptophan. D genes are given only for firm matches. The listing skips clone size in some rows; elsewhere it reads once, few, many or a size class.

J	size	V	D	CDR3	DNA
TRBJ1-4	NA	TRBV11-2	NA	CTSSRSGTSKGKLFF	TGTACCAGCAGCAGAAGTGGGACAAGTAAAGGAAAACTGTTTTTT
TRBJ1-4	NA	TRBV5-5	NA	CASSPGDSNEKLFF	TGTGCCAGCAGTCCAGGGGACTCTAATGAAAAACTGTTTTTT
TRBJ2-1	NA	TRBV4-3	TRBD2	CASSRDTSGRYNEYFF	TGCGCCAGCAGCCGGGATACTAGCGGGAGGTATAATGAGTACTTCTTT
TRBJ2-6	NA	TRBV6-5	TRBD1	CASSSGTGGSGTNVLTF	TGTGCTAGCAGTTCCGGGACAGGGGGCTCTGGGACCAACGTCCTGACTTTC
TRBJ1-5	once	TRBV6-1	NA	CASSELLEGAHQPQHF	TGTGCCAGCAGTGAACTTTTGGAGGGCGCGCATCAACCCCAGCATTTT
TRBJ2-5	NA	TRBV5-4	NA	CTSRMERYQEAQYF	TGTACCAGCAGGATGGAGAGGTACCAAGAGGCCCAGTACTTC
TRBJ2-3	few	TRBV4-1	NA	CASSQEWTSTDTQYF	TGCGCCAGCAGCCAAGAATGGACTAGCACAGATACGCAGTATTTT
TRBJ1-1	NA	TRBV7-9	TRBD1	CASNPGTGTAFF	TGTGCCAGCAACCCCGGGACAGGGACCGCTTTCTTT
TRBJ2-3	NA	TRBV5-1	TRBD1	CPSSSRGEGAVVADTQYF	TGCCCGAGCAGTTCAAGGGGAGAGGGGGCCGTGGTGGCAGATACGCAGTATTTT
TRBJ2-1	NA	TRBV6-6	NA	CASSSGEAATNERFF	TGTGCCAGCAGTTCCGGGGAAGCGGCAACCAATGAGCGGTTCTTC
TRBJ2-3	NA	TRBV18	NA	CASSPGIHETDKQYF	TGTGCCAGCTCACCAGGAATCCATGAAACAGATAAGCAGTATTTT
TRBJ1-6	NA	TRBV11-1	NA	CASNRTMVSRLHF	TGTGCCAGCAACCGGACAATGGTTTCACGCCTCCACTTT
TRBJ2-1	NA	TRBV12-5	TRBD2	CACCLANGGIYSEQFF	TGTGCTTGTTGTTTGGCTAACGGGGGGATCTACAGTGAGCAGTTCTTC
TRBJ2-3	NA	TRBV10-2	TRBD1	CPSSDQGQDTDTQYF	TGCCCCAGCAGCGATCAGGGACAGGACACAGATACGCAGTATTTT
TRBJ1-2	NA	TRBV12-3/TRBV12-4	NA	CASSYGIYGYTF	TGTGCCAGCAGTTATGGGATCTATGGCTACACATTC
TRBJ2-2	once	TRBV6-1	TRBD1	CANVTRGILYGELFF	TGTGCCAACGTTACCAGGGGGATCTTGTATGGGGAGCTGTTTTTT
TRBJ2-2	once	TRBV6-5	TRBD2	CASSYREGAGGPSGGELFF	TGTGCCAGCAGTTACAGGGAGGGAGCGGGAGGGCCCTCGGGCGGGGAGCTGTTTTTT
TRBJ2-2	NA	TRBV28	NA	CASNLLQTYTGELFF	TGTGCCAGCAATTTACTACAGACCTACACCGGGGAGCTGTTTTTT
TRBJ2-1	NA	TRBV6-6	NA	CSSATYEQFF	TGTTCCAGCGCTACCTATGAGCAGTTTTTC
TRBJ2-3	NA	TRBV11-2	NA	CASSLGSGGVDTQYF	TGTGCCAGCAGCTTAGGGTCCGGCGGGGTAGATACACAGTATTTT
TRBJ2-1	NA	TRBV14	NA	CAISIQGPYNEQFF	TGCGCCATCAGCATCCAGGGCCCTTACAACGAGCAGTTCTTC
TRBJ2-7	NA	TRBV7-9	NA	CASSSSWSSYEHYF	TGTGCCAGCAGCTCGAGCTGGTCCTCGTACGAGCACTACTTC
TRBJ2-3	many	TRBV20-1	TRBD1	CSAKGFDRTGVSWEASDTQYF	TGCAGTGCTAAAGGGTTCGACCGGACAGGGGTCTCGTGGGAGGCATCCGATACGCAGTATTTT
TRBJ2-5	NA	TRBV29-1	NA	CGVVDFSWVTQYF	TGCGGCGTTGTCGACTTTTCTTGGGTGACCCAGTACTTC
TRBJ2-1	NA	TRBV4-1	NA	CASVPSAGIRSYNERFF	TGCGCCAGCGTACCATCCGCGGGGATAAGGTCCTACAATGAGCGGTTCTTC
TRBJ1-3	NA	TRBV20-1	NA	CSAPSTGGGNTIYF	TGCAGTGCTCCTTCGACTGGGGGCGGGAACACCATATATTTT
TRBJ1-6	NA	TRBV12-3/TRBV12-4	TRBD1	CTSTSGTGGYNSPLLF	TGTACCAGCACGTCCGGGACAGGGGGCTATAATTCACCCCTCCTCTTT
TRBJ2-5	many	TRBV28	NA	CASSQQGPTKTQYF	TGTGCCAGCAGCCAGCAGGGACCTACAAAGACCCAGTACTTC
TRBJ1-1	NA	TRBV4-3	NA	CASSPIYRGNTEALF	TGCGCCAGCAGCCCAATATACCGGGGGAACACTGAAGCTCTCTTT
TRBJ1-1	NA	TRBV4-1	NA	CTISQVTGLNTEAFF	TGCACCATCAGCCAAGTTACAGGGTTGAACACTGAAGCTTTCTTT
TRBJ1-1	NA	TRBV28	NA	CAGQSRSSEGFF	TGTGCTGGCCAGTCTAGGTCTTCTGAAGGTTTCTTT
TRBJ1-2	NA	TRBV11-2	NA	CASSFTEGVYGYTF	TGTGCCAGCAGCTTTACTGAGGGAGTCTATGGCTACACCTTC
TRBJ2-1	NA	TRBV20-1	TRBD1	CSSGTGSNEQFF	TGCAGTTCCGGGACAGGGTCCAATGAGCAATTCTTC
TRBJ2-5	NA	TRBV5-1	NA	CASNWRTGRLQETQYF	TGCGCCAGCAACTGGCGAACGGGACGGCTACAAGAGACCCAGTACTTC
TRBJ1-5	NA	TRBV19	NA	CASRLGGTYQPQHF	TGTGCCAGTAGGCTCGGGGGAACCTATCAGCCCCAGCATTTT
TRBJ2-5	many	TRBV10-3	TRBD1	CATRDDRGQETQYF	TGTGCCACCCGAGACGACAGGGGGCAAGAGACCCAGTACTTC
TRBJ2-7	NA	TRBV4-1	NA	CANSQSLNEQYF	TGCGCCAACAGCCAATCTTTAAACGAGCAGTACTTC
TRBJ2-3	once	TRBV28	NA	CASSFSKGGTDTQYF	TGTGCCAGCAGTTTTTCTAAGGGGGGCACAGATACGCAGTATTTT
TRBJ2-3	NA	TRBV29-1	NA	CSVGGVLGSTDTQYF	TGCAGCGTTGGGGGCGTTCTCGGGTCAACCGATACGCAGTATTTT
TRBJ2-1	NA	TRBV9	TRBD2	CASSGPSGRSYDEQFF	TGTGCCAGCAGCGGACCTAGCGGGAGATCCTACGATGAGCAGTTCTTC
TRBJ1-1	NA	TRBV21-1	NA	CASSKLGDRATEAFF	TGTGCCAGCAGCAAGTTGGGCGACAGGGCCACTGAAGCTTTCTTT
TRBJ2-3	NA	TRBV7-2	TRBD1	CGSSLRGTGVPTDTQYF	TGTGGCAGCAGCTTGAGGGGAACAGGGGTCCCCACAGATACGCAGTATTTT
TRBJ2-1	NA	TRBV15	NA	CATSRDRYRTVTIAEQCF	TGTGCCACCAGCAGAGACCGATACAGGACAGTTACAATCGCTGAGCAGTGCTTC
TRBJ2-2	NA	TRBV29-1	NA	CNVGGNTGERFF	TGCAACGTTGGGGGGAACACCGGGGAGCGGTTTTTT
TRBJ1-4	NA	TRBV5-6	TRBD1	CTNSWDRGFEKLFF	TGTACCAACAGCTGGGACAGGGGATTCGAAAAATTGTTTTTT
TRBJ2-2	NA	TRBV11-3	TRBD1	CDNSPRQGNSGELFF	TGTGACAACAGCCCGCGACAGGGCAACAGCGGGGAGCTGTTTTTT
TRBJ2-7	NA	TRBV6-6	NA	CASWGKGETYEQYF	TGTGCCAGCTGGGGCAAGGGGGAGACCTACGAGCAGTACTTC
TRBJ2-5	once	TRBV12-3/TRBV12-4	NA	CGSSFRGRQGTQYF	TGTGGCAGCAGTTTTAGGGGCAGACAAGGGACCCAGTACTTC
TRBJ2-1	once	TRBV29-1	NA	CSVAQDGFYNEQFF	TGTAGCGTTGCTCAGGATGGGTTCTACAATGAGCAGTTCTTC